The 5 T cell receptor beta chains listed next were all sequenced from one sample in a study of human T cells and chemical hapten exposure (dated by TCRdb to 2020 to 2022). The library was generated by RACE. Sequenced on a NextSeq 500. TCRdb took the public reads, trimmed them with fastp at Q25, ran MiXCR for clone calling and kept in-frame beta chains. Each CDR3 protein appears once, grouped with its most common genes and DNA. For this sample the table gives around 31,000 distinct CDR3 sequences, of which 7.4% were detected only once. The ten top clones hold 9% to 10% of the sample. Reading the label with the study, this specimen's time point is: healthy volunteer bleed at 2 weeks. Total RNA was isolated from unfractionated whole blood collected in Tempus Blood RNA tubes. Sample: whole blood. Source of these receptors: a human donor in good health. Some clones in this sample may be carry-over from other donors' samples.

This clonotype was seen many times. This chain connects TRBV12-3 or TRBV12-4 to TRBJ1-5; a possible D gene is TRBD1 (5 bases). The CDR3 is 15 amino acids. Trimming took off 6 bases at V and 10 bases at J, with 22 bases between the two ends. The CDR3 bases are TGTGCCAGCAGCTTGGGGACGGGCCAGGGTTCACCCCAGCATTTT. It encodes CASSLGTGQGSPQHF.

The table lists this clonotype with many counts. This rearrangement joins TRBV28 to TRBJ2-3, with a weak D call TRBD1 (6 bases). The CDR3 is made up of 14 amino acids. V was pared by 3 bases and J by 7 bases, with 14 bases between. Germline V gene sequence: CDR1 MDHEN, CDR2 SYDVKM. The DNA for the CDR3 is TGTGCCAGCAGTTTTTCGGTAGGGGGTTATACGCAGTATTTT. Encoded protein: CASSFSVGGYTQYF. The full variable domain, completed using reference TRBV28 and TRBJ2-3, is DVKVTQSSRYLVKRTGEKVFLECVQDMDHENMFWYRQDPGLGLRLIYFSYDVKMKEKGDIPEGYSVSREKKERFSLILESASTNQTSMYLCASSFSVGGYTQYFGPGTRLTVL.

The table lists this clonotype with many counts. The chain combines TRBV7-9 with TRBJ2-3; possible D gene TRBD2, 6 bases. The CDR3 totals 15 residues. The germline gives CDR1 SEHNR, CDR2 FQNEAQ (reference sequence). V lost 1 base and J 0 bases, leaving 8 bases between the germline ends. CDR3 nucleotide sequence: TGTGCCAGCAGCTTAGGGACTACTAGCACAGATACGCAGTATTTT. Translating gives CASSLGTTSTDTQYF. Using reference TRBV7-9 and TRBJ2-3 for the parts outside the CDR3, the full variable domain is DTGVSQNPRHKITKRGQNVTFRCDPISEHNRLYWYRQTLGQGPEFLTYFQNEAQLEKSRLLSDRFSAERPKGSFSTLEIQRTEQGDSAMYLCASSLGTTSTDTQYFGPGTRLTVL.

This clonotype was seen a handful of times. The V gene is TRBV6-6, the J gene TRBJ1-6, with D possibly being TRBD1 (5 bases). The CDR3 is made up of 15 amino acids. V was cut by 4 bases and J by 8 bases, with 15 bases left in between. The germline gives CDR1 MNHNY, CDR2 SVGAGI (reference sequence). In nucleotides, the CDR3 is TGTGCCAGCAGTTTTTCCCGGGACGAGTATTCACCCCTCCACTTT. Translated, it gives CASSFSRDEYSPLHF.

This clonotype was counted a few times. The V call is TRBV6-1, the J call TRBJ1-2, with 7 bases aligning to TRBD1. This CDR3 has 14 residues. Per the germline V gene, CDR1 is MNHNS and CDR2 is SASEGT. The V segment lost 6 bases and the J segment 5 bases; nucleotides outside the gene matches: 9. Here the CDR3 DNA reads TGTGCCAGCAGCGGCGGGACAGAGACTTATGGCTACACCTTC. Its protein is CASSGGTETYGYTF.